Listed here is a single T cell receptor beta chain. This record comes from a study of blood T cell repertoires in COVID-19. As for the study in general: The analysed material was cDNA or gDNA that came from T cells, B-cell-depleted T cells, or PBMCs.

There are 15 residues in the CDR3. TCRdb keeps only in-frame clones here, not all; method: immunoSEQ multiplex PCR. The repertoire holds roughly 440,000 clones, with 70% to 90% as singletons. Input material: peripheral blood. The rearrangement joins TRBV21-1 to TRBJ2-5; the listed D gene, TRBD1, was not tested against the DNA. TRBV21-1 is recorded as a pseudogene. The TCR comes from a woman in her forties or fifties with COVID-19, enrolled during active disease. In nucleotides, the CDR3 is TGTGCCAGCAGCCCCCCAGGGGACAACCAAGAGACCCAGTACTTC. Amino acid sequence: CASSPPGDNQETQYF.